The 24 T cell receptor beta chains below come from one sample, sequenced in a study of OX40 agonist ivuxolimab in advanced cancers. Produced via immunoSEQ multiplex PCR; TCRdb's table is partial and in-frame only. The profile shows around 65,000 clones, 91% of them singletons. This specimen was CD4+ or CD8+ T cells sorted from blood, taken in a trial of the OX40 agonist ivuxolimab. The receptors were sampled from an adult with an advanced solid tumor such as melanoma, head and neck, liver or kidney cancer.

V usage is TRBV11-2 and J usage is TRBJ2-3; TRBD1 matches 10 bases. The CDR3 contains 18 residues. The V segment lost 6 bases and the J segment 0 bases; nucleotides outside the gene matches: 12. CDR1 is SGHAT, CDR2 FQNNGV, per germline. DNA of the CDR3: TGTGCCAGCAGGAGAGACAGGGGGCGCGCAATAAGCACAGATACGCAGTATTTT. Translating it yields CASRRDRGRAISTDTQYF.

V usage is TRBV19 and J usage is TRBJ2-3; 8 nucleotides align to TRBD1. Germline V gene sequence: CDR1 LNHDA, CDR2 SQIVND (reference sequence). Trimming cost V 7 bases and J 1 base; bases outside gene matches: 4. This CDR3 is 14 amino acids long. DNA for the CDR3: TGTGCCAGTACCTCGGGACAGGGCACAGATACGCAGTATTTT. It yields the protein CASTSGQGTDTQYF. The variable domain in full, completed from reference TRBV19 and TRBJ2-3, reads DGGITQSPKYLFRKEGQNVTLSCEQNLNHDAMYWYRQDPGQGLRLIYYSQIVNDFQKGDIAEGYSVSREKKESFPLTVTSAQKNPTAFYLCASTSGQGTDTQYFGPGTRLTVL.

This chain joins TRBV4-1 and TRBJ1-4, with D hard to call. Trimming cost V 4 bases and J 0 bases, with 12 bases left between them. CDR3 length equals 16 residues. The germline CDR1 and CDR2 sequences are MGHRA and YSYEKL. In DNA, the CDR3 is TGCGCCAGCAGCCTTGGACCCACGCCAACTAATGAAAAACTGTTTTTT. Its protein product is CASSLGPTPTNEKLFF.

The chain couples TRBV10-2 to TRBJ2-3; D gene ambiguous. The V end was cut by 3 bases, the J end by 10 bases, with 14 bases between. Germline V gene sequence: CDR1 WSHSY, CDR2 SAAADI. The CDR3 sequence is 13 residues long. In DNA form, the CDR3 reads TGCGCCAGCAGTGACCCGTCCCACCGGTCGCAGTATTTT. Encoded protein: CASSDPSHRSQYF.

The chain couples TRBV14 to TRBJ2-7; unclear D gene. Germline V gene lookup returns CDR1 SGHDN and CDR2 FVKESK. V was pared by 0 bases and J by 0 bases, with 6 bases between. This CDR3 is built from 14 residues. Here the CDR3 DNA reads TGTGCCAGCAGCCAAGAAGGTTACTCCTACGAGCAGTACTTC. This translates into CASSQEGYSYEQYF. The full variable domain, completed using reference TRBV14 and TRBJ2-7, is EAGVTQFPSHSVIEKGQTVTLRCDPISGHDNLYWYRRVMGKEIKFLLHFVKESKQDESGMPNNRFLAERTGGTYSTLKVQPAELEDSGVYFCASSQEGYSYEQYFGPGTRLTVT.

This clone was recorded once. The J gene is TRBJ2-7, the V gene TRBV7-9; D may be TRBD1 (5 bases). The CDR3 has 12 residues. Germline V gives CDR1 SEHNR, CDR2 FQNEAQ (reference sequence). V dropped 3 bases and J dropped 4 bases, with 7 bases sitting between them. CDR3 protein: CASSFGQYEQYF. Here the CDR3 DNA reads TGTGCCAGCAGCTTCGGACAATACGAGCAGTACTTC.

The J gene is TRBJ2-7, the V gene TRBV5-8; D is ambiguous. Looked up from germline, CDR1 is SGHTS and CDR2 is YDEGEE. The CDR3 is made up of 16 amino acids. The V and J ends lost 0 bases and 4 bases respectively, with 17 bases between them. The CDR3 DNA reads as TGTGCCAGCAGCTTGGAAGGCGGAAGGGAAGATTACGAGCAGTACTTC. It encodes CASSLEGGREDYEQYF. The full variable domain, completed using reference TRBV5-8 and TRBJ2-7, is EAGVTQSPTHLIKTRGQQATLRCSPISGHTSVYWYQQALGLGLQFLLWYDEGEERNRGNFPPRFSGRQFPNYSSELNVNALELEDSALYLCASSLEGGREDYEQYFGPGTRLTVT.

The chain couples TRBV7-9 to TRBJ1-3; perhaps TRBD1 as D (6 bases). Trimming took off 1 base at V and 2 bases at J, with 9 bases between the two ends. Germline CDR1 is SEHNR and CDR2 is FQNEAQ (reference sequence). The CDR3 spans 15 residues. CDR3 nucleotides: TGTGCCAGCAGCTTAGAGTCAGGGGCTGGAAACACCATATATTTT. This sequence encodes CASSLESGAGNTIYF.

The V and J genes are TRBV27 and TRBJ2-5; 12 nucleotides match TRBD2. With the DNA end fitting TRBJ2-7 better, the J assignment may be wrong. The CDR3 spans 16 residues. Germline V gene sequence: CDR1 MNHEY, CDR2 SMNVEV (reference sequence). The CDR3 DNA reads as TGTGCCAGCACCCCACTCCCGACTAGCGGGGGATACGAGCAGTACTTC. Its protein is CASTPLPTSGGYEQYF.

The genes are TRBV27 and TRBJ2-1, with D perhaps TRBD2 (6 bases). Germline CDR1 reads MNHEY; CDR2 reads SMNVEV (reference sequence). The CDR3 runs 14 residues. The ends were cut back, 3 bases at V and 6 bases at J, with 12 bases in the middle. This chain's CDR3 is CASSFGGSRNEQFF. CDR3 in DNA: TGTGCCAGCAGTTTCGGAGGGTCTCGCAATGAGCAGTTCTTC.

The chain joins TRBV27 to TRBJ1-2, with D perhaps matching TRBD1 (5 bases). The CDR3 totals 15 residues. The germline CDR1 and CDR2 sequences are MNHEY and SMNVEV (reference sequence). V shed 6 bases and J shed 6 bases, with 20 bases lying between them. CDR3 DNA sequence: TGTGCCAGCAGCCAAATCCCCTCTGACAGTAATGGCTACACCTTC. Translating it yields CASSQIPSDSNGYTF.

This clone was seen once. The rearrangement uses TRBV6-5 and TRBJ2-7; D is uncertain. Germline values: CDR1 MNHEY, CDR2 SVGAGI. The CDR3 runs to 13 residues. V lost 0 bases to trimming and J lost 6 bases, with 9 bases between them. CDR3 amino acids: CASSYSHTFEQYF. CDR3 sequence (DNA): TGTGCCAGCAGTTACTCCCACACTTTCGAGCAGTACTTC.

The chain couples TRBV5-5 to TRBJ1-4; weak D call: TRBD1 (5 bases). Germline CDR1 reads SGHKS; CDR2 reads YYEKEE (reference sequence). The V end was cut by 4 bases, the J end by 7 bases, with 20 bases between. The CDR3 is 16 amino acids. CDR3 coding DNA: TGTGCCAGCAGCACGCCCGGTGAGCAGGGAGGTGAAAAACTGTTTTTT. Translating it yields CASSTPGEQGGEKLFF.

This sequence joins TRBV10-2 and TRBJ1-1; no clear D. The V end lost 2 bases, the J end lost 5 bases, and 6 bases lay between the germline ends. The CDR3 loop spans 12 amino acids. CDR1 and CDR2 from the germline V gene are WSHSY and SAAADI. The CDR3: CASSETETEAFF. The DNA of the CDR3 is TGCGCCAGCAGTGAGACAGAAACTGAAGCTTTCTTT.

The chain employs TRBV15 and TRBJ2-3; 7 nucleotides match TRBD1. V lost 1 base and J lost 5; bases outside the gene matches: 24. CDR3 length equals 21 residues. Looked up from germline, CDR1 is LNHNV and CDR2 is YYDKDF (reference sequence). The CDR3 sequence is CATSRVPGFRGGSSPRDTQYF. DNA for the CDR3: TGTGCCACCAGCAGAGTCCCAGGATTTCGAGGGGGCAGCTCCCCGAGAGATACGCAGTATTTT.

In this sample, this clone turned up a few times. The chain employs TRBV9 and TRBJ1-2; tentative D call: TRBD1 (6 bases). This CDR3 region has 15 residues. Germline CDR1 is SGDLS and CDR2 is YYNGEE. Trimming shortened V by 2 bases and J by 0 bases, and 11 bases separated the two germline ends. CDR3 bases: TGTGCCAGCAGCGTCACAGGGTTAGCTAACTATGGCTACACCTTC. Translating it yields CASSVTGLANYGYTF.

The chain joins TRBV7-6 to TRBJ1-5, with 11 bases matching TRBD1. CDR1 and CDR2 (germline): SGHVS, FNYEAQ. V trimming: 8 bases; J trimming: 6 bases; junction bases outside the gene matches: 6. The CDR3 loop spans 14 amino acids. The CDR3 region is CASGKGTGGQPQHF. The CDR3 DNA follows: TGTGCCAGCGGAAAGGGGACAGGGGGTCAGCCCCAGCATTTT.

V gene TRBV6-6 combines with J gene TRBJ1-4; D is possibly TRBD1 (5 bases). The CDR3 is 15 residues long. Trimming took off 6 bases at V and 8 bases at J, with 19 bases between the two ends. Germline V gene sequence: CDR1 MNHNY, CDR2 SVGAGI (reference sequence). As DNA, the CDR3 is TGTGCCAGCAGACCCGGGAATGGGGCTCGGGAAAAACTGTTTTTT. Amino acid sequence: CASRPGNGAREKLFF.

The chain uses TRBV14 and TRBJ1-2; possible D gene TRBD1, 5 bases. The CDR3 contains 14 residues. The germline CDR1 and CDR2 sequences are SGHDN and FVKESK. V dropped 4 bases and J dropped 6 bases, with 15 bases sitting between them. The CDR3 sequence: CASSRGARGDGYTF. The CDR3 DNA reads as TGTGCCAGCAGCCGAGGGGCTCGAGGGGATGGCTACACCTTC.

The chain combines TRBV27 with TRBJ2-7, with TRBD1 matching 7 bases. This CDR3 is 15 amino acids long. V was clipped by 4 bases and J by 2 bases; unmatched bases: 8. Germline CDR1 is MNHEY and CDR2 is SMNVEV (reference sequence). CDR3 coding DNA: TGTGCCAGCAGTTCTAACCCAGGGGGAGCCTACGAGCAGTACTTC. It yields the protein CASSSNPGGAYEQYF.

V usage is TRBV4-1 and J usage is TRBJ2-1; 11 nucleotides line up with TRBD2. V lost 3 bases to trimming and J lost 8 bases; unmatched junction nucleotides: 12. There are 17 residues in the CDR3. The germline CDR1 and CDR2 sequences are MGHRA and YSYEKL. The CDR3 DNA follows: TGCGCCAGCAGCCAGACATTAGCGGGGGGGCCTTGGGATGAGCAGTTCTTC. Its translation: CASSQTLAGGPWDEQFF.

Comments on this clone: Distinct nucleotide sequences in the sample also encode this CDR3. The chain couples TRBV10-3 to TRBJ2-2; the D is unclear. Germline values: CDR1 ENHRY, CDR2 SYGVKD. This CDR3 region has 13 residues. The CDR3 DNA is TGTGGATCCAGGCTGACGAACACCGGGGAGCTGTTTTTT. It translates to CGSRLTNTGELFF.

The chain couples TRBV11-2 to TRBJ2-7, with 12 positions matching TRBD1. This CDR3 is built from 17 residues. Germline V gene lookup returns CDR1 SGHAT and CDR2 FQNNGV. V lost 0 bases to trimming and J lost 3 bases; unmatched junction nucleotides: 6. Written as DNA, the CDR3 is TGTGCCAGCAGCTTAGATTCGGGGGACAGGGGGCTCTACGAGCAGTACTTC. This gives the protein CASSLDSGDRGLYEQYF. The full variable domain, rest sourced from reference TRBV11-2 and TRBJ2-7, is EAGVAQSPRYKIIEKRQSVAFWCNPISGHATLYWYQQILGQGPKLLIQFQNNGVVDDSQLPKDRFSAERLKGVDSTLKIQPAKLEDSAVYLCASSLDSGDRGLYEQYFGPGTRLTVT.

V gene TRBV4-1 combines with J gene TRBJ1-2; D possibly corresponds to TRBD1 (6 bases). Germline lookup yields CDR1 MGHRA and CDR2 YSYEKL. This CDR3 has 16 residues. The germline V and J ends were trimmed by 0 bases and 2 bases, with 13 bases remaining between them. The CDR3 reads CASSQDADRRNYGYTF. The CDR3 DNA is TGCGCCAGCAGCCAAGATGCCGACAGGAGAAACTATGGCTACACCTTC.